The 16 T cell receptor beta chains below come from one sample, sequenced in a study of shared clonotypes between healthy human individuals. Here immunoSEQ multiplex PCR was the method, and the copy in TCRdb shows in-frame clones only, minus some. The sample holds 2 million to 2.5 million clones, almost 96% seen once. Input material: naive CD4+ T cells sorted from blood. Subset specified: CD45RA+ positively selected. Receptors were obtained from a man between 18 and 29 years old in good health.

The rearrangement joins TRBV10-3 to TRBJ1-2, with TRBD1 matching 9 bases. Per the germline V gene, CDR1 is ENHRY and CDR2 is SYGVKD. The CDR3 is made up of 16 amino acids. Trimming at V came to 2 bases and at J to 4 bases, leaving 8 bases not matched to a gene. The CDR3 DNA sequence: TGTGCCATCAGTGAGACCACAGGGGGCGAAGGCTATGGCTACACCTTC. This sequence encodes CAISETTGGEGYGYTF.

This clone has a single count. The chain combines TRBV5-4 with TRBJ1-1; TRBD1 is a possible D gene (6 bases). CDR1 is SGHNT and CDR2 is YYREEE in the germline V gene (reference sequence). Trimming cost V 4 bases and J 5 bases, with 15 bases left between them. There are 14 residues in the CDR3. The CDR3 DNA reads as TGTGCCAGCAGCCAAGCCAGGGGAGGGACTGAAGCTTTCTTT. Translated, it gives CASSQARGGTEAFF.

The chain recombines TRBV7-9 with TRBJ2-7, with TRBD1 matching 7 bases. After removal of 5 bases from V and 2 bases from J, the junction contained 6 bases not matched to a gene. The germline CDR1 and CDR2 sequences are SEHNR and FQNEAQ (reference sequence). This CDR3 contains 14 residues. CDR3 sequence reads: CASSTGTDPYEQYF. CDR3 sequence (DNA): TGTGCCAGCAGCACCGGGACAGACCCCTACGAGCAGTACTTC.

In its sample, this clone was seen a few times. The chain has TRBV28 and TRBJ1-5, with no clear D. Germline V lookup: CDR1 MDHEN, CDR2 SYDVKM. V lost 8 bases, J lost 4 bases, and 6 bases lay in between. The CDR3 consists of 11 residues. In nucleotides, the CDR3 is TGTGCCAGCTGTGATAATCAGCCCCAGCATTTT. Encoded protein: CASCDNQPQHF.

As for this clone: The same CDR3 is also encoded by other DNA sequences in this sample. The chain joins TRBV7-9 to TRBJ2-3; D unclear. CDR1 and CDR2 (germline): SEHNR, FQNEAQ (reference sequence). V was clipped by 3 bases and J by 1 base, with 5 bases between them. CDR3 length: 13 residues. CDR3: CASSLQGTDTQYF. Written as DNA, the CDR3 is TGTGCCAGCAGCTTGCAGGGCACAGATACGCAGTATTTT.

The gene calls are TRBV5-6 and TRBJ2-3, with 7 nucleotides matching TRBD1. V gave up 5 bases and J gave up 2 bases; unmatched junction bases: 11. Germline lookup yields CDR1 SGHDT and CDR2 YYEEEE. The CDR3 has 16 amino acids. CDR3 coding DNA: TGTGCCAGCAGTTATAAACTGGGACAGACCACAGATACGCAGTATTTT. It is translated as CASSYKLGQTTDTQYF.

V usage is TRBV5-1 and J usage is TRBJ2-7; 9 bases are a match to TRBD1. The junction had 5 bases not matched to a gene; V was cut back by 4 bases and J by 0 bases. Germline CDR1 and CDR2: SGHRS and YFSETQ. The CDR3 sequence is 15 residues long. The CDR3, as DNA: TGCGCCAGCAGCGAAGGGGGACAGGGCTCCTACGAGCAGTACTTC. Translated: CASSEGGQGSYEQYF.

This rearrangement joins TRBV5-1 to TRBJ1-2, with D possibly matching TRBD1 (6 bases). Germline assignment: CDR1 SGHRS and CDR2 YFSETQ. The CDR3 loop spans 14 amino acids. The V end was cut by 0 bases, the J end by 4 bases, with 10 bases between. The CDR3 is CASSLGRQVYGYTF. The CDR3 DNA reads TGCGCCAGCAGCTTGGGTCGACAGGTCTATGGCTACACCTTC.

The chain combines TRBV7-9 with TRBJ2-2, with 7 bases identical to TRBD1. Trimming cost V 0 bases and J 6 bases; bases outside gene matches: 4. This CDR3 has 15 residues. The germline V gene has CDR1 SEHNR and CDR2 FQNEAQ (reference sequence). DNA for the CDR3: TGTGCCAGCAGCTTAGCGACAGGGCAATCCGGGGAGCTGTTTTTT. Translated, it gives CASSLATGQSGELFF.

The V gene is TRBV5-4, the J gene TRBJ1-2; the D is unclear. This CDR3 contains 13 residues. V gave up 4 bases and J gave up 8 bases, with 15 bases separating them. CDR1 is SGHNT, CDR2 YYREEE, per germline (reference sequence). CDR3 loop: CASSPAQEWGYTF. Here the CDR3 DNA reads TGTGCCAGCAGCCCAGCCCAGGAGTGGGGCTACACCTTC.

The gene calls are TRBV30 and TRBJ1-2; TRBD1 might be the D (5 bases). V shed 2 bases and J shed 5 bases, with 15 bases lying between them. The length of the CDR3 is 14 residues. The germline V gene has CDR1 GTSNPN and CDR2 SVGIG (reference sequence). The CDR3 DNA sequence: TGTGCCTGGAGTTATCGACAGTCCAATTATGGCTACACCTTC. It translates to CAWSYRQSNYGYTF.

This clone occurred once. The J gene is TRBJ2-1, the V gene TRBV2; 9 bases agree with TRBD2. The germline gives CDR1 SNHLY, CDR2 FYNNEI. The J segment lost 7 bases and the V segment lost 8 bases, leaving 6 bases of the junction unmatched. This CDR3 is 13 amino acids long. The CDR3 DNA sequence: TGTGCCAGCGGACTAGCGTGGTGGAATGAGCAGTTCTTC. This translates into CASGLAWWNEQFF.

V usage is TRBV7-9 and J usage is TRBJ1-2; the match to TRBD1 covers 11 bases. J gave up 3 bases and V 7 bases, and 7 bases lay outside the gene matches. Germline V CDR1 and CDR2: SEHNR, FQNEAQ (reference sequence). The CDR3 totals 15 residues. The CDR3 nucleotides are TGTGCCAGCATCGAAACGGGACAGGGGGACTATGGCTACACCTTC. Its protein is CASIETGQGDYGYTF.

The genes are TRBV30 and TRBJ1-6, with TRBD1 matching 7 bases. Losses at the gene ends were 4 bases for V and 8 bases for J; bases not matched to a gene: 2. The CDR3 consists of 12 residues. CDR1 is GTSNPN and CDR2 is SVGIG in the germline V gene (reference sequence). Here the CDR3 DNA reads TGTGCCTGGACTACAGGGGATTCACCCCTCCACTTT. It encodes CAWTTGDSPLHF.

Here the CDR3 DNA reads TGTGCAAGTCGCCGCCCGCCGGGACTAGCGGGGCTCCGCCAAGAGACCCAGTACTTC. Translated, it gives CASRRPPGLAGLRQETQYF. The chain joins TRBV12-2 to TRBJ2-5; TRBD2, the table's D call, lacks a check against the DNA. TRBV12-2 has pseudogene status. This CDR3 contains 19 residues.

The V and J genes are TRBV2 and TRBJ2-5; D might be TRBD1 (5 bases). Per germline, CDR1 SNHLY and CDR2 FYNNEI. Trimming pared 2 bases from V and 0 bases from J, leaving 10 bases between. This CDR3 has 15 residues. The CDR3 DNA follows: TGTGCCAGCAGTGAAACAGGAGAGTACCAAGAGACCCAGTACTTC. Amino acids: CASSETGEYQETQYF.